Below, 26 T cell receptor beta chains from the same sample are listed, as sequenced in a study of cytomegalovirus exposure and HLA in healthy donors. Produced via immunoSEQ multiplex PCR; TCRdb's table is partial and in-frame only. The sample contains over 150,000 clones, more than 65% of which appear only once. Input material: PBMCs. The source of these receptors is a woman aged 18-30 years in good health and CMV-seropositive.

The gene calls are TRBV5-6 and TRBJ2-1; D not certain. The germline gives CDR1 SGHDT, CDR2 YYEEEE. The CDR3 is 15 amino acids. Trimming cost V 1 base and J 0 bases, with 8 bases left between them. This CDR3 reads CASSLWLPSYNEQFF. In nucleotides, the CDR3 is TGTGCCAGCAGCTTGTGGCTTCCCTCCTACAATGAGCAGTTCTTC.

V usage is TRBV5-6 and J usage is TRBJ2-5, with 8 bases identical to TRBD2. V shed 0 bases and J 5 bases; nucleotides not matched to a gene: 9. Germline V gene lookup returns CDR1 SGHDT and CDR2 YYEEEE. This CDR3 spans 16 amino acids. In DNA, the CDR3 is TGTGCCAGCAGCTTGGGCGGGGGGCTAGGGAGCGAGACCCAGTACTTC. As protein: CASSLGGGLGSETQYF.

The chain employs TRBV7-9 and TRBJ2-3; 12 bases match TRBD2. The ends lost 4 bases at V and 4 bases at J; junction bases unmatched: 0. Germline V CDR1 and CDR2: SEHNR, FQNEAQ (reference sequence). The CDR3 has 14 residues. The CDR3 coding sequence is TGTGCCAGCAGCTCTAGCGGGGGGGCAGATACGCAGTATTTT. As protein: CASSSSGGADTQYF.

The genes are TRBV9 and TRBJ2-1, with D maybe TRBD2 (5 bases). Germline V gene sequence: CDR1 SGDLS, CDR2 YYNGEE. The CDR3 sequence is 16 residues long. Trimming removed 1 base at V and 5 bases at J, with 16 bases between. CDR3 protein: CASSVSLVEGDNEQFF. In nucleotides, the CDR3 is TGTGCCAGCAGCGTATCCCTCGTCGAGGGCGACAATGAGCAGTTCTTC.

V usage is TRBV6-1 and J usage is TRBJ1-1; TRBD1 is a possible D gene (5 bases). The CDR3 consists of 15 residues. The germline V gene has CDR1 MNHNS and CDR2 SASEGT. V lost 4 bases and J lost 3, with 15 bases in between. CDR3 sequence: CASSGGRVLDTEAFF. As DNA, the CDR3 is TGTGCCAGCAGTGGGGGCCGAGTTCTTGACACTGAAGCTTTCTTT.

This clone was observed a handful of times. The CDR3 protein is CASSLNSNTEAFF. CDR3 sequence (DNA): TGCGCCAGCAGCCTAAACAGTAACACTGAAGCTTTCTTT. J is TRBJ1-1 and V is TRBV5-1; D not resolved. The CDR3 spans 13 residues. V gave up 4 bases and J gave up 2 bases, with 9 bases separating them. Germline V CDR1 and CDR2: SGHRS, YFSETQ. The full variable domain, completed using reference TRBV5-1 and TRBJ1-1, is KAGVTQTPRYLIKTRGQQVTLSCSPISGHRSVSWYQQTPGQGLQFLFEYFSETQRNKGNFPGRFSGRQFSNSRSEMNVSTLELGDSALYLCASSLNSNTEAFFGQGTRLTVV.

V usage is TRBV14 and J usage is TRBJ2-7, with TRBD1 matching over 7 bases. The CDR3 runs to 14 residues. The germline V gene has CDR1 SGHDN and CDR2 FVKESK. With 6 bases clipped from V and 8 bases from J, the junction kept 13 bases outside the gene matches. The CDR3 protein is CASRAGTAVMKQYF. Here the CDR3 DNA reads TGTGCCAGCAGGGCCGGGACAGCCGTTATGAAGCAGTACTTC. Based on the CDR3 plus reference TRBV14 and TRBJ2-7, the full variable domain is EAGVTQFPSHSVIEKGQTVTLRCDPISGHDNLYWYRRVMGKEIKFLLHFVKESKQDESGMPNNRFLAERTGGTYSTLKVQPAELEDSGVYFCASRAGTAVMKQYFGPGTRLTVT.

The chain links TRBV20-1 to TRBJ2-5; D not resolved. This CDR3 contains 11 residues. The V end lost 6 bases, the J end lost 5 bases, and 10 bases lay between the germline ends. CDR1 DFQATT and CDR2 SNEGSKA come from the germline V gene (reference sequence). The CDR3 spells CSAPHIETQYF. DNA of the CDR3: TGCAGTGCACCCCACATTGAGACCCAGTACTTC.

In this sample, this clone turned up a few times. The rearrangement uses TRBV9 and TRBJ2-5; 8 nucleotides match TRBD2. V lost 4 bases, J lost 5 bases, and 10 bases stayed unmatched. Germline V gene data show CDR1 as SGDLS and CDR2 as YYNGEE. CDR3 length equals 15 residues. CDR3 amino acids: CASSPVAGGGETQYF. Here the CDR3 DNA reads TGTGCCAGCAGCCCCGTGGCGGGGGGCGGCGAGACCCAGTACTTC.

V usage is TRBV4-1 and J usage is TRBJ1-6; D is possibly TRBD1 (5 bases). Trimming took 0 bases from V and 8 from J, leaving 11 bases between them. Germline CDR1 reads MGHRA; CDR2 reads YSYEKL. CDR3 length: 15 amino acids. The CDR3 bases are TGCGCCAGCAGCCAAGATAGGGGTTTAGATTCACCCCTCCACTTT. It is translated as CASSQDRGLDSPLHF.

V and J are TRBV2 and TRBJ2-7, with 7 bases aligning to TRBD1. V lost 5 bases, J lost 2 bases, and 6 bases stayed unmatched. In germline, CDR1 is SNHLY, CDR2 FYNNEI. The CDR3 has 14 amino acids. Here the CDR3 DNA reads TGTGCCAGCAGTCCACAGGGGATGGCCTACGAGCAGTACTTC. Translated, it gives CASSPQGMAYEQYF.

The chain combines TRBV2 with TRBJ2-5; 7 nucleotides agree with TRBD1. This CDR3 comprises 16 residues. Trimming removed 3 bases from V and 2 bases from J; junction bases left unmatched: 9. The germline CDR1 and CDR2 sequences are SNHLY and FYNNEI. The CDR3 nucleotides are TGTGCCAGCAGTGATAATCTCTACAGGGGACAAGAGACCCAGTACTTC. It encodes CASSDNLYRGQETQYF. Full variable domain (outside the CDR3, taken from reference TRBV2 and TRBJ2-5): EPEVTQTPSHQVTQMGQEVILRCVPISNHLYFYWYRQILGQKVEFLVSFYNNEISEKSEIFDDQFSVERPDGSNFTLKIRSTKLEDSAMYFCASSDNLYRGQETQYFGPGTRLLVL.

The gene calls are TRBV2 and TRBJ2-5; the D is unclear. The V gene's germline CDR1 is SNHLY and CDR2 FYNNEI. The ends were cut back, 8 bases at V and 2 bases at J, with 15 bases in the middle. This CDR3 region has 14 residues. In nucleotides, the CDR3 is TGTGCCAGCGGCTCGCCCGCCCGACAAGAGACCCAGTACTTC. Its protein product is CASGSPARQETQYF.

The gene calls are TRBV6-1 and TRBJ1-6; D not resolved. Trimming left V 2 bases short and J 7 bases short, with 9 bases between. The CDR3 extends over 14 amino acids. CDR1 and CDR2 (germline): MNHNS, SASEGT. DNA of the CDR3: TGTGCCAGCAGTGAACCCTCTGAGAATTCACCCCTCCACTTT. Translation gives CASSEPSENSPLHF.

V gene TRBV4-1 combines with J gene TRBJ2-1, with D possibly matching TRBD1 (7 bases). Trimming cost V 7 bases and J 6 bases, with 13 bases left between them. The CDR3 is 13 residues long. Germline V gene data show CDR1 as MGHRA and CDR2 as YSYEKL. CDR3 region: CASTNRGLNEQFF. In DNA form, the CDR3 reads TGCGCCAGCACGAACAGGGGACTCAATGAGCAGTTCTTC.

The chain recombines TRBV27 with TRBJ1-1; D not certain. From germline, CDR1 is MNHEY and CDR2 SMNVEV (reference sequence). The CDR3 totals 14 residues. Between the trimmed V and J ends, which lost 6 bases and 0 bases, there was a span of 11 bases. The CDR3 loop is CASSLTPVNTEAFF. CDR3 DNA sequence: TGTGCCAGCAGCCTTACCCCGGTGAACACTGAAGCTTTCTTT.

J is TRBJ1-2 and V is TRBV6-1; D unclear. The germline V gene encodes CDR1 MNHNS and CDR2 SASEGT. This CDR3 comprises 10 residues. V lost 5 bases and J 8 bases, leaving 6 bases between the germline ends. The CDR3 coding sequence is TGTGCCAGCAGTTTCAGGGGCTACACCTTC. Amino acid sequence: CASSFRGYTF.

This clone was observed a handful of times. The V call is TRBV19, the J call TRBJ2-2, with 7 positions matching TRBD2. Per the germline V gene, CDR1 is LNHDA and CDR2 is SQIVND (reference sequence). This CDR3 spans 14 amino acids. V trimming: 5 bases; J trimming: 9 bases; junction bases outside the gene matches: 9. The CDR3 protein is CASSLKAGPRELFF. The CDR3 nucleotides are TGTGCCAGTAGTCTAAAAGCGGGACCTAGGGAGCTGTTTTTT. The full variable domain, its missing parts supplied by reference TRBV19 and TRBJ2-2, is DGGITQSPKYLFRKEGQNVTLSCEQNLNHDAMYWYRQDPGQGLRLIYYSQIVNDFQKGDIAEGYSVSREKKESFPLTVTSAQKNPTAFYLCASSLKAGPRELFFGEGSRLTVL.

The rearrangement links TRBV4-2 to TRBJ1-5; D uncertain. Trimming stripped 0 bases from V and 7 bases from J, with 7 bases between. Germline V gene lookup returns CDR1 LGHNA and CDR2 YNFKEQ. The CDR3 runs 13 residues. CDR3 sequence (DNA): TGTGCCAGCAGCCAAGATCGAGGACAGCCCCAGCATTTT. This encodes CASSQDRGQPQHF.

The rearrangement links TRBV15 to TRBJ2-2, with 9 nucleotides matching TRBD2. CDR3 size: 15 residues. Germline lookup yields CDR1 LNHNV and CDR2 YYDKDF (reference sequence). V dropped 1 base and J dropped 5; count of bases not matched to a gene: 2. DNA of the CDR3: TGTGCCACCAGCAGAGGAGCGGGGGGAACCGGGGAGCTGTTTTTT. Protein sequence: CATSRGAGGTGELFF.

The chain recombines TRBV9 with TRBJ2-7, with TRBD1 matching 7 bases. CDR1 and CDR2 (germline): SGDLS, YYNGEE. There are 14 residues in the CDR3. V lost 0 bases, J lost 2 bases, and 2 bases stayed unmatched. CDR3 in DNA: TGTGCCAGCAGCGTAGGGGACAGTCCCTACGAGCAGTACTTC. Protein product: CASSVGDSPYEQYF.

The chain couples TRBV14 to TRBJ1-5; D uncertain. Looked up from germline, CDR1 is SGHDN and CDR2 is FVKESK. V gave up 0 bases and J gave up 9 bases, with 6 bases separating them. The CDR3 covers 12 residues. The CDR3, as DNA: TGTGCCAGCAGCCAAGACCTCCCGCCCCAGCATTTT. Translating it yields CASSQDLPPQHF.

The chain recombines TRBV10-2 with TRBJ2-3; D is unresolved. There are 14 residues in the CDR3. Trimming shortened V by 4 bases and J by 0 bases, and 8 bases separated the two germline ends. The V gene's germline CDR1 is WSHSY and CDR2 SAAADI. In DNA form, the CDR3 reads TGCGCCAGCAGTGGGCCACAAAGCACAGATACGCAGTATTTT. Its translation is CASSGPQSTDTQYF.

This rearrangement joins TRBV7-8 to TRBJ1-3, with D unresolved. The CDR3 contains 15 residues. Trimming cost V 1 base and J 0 bases, with 7 bases left between them. Germline V gives CDR1 SGHVS, CDR2 FQNEAQ. The CDR3 coding sequence is TGTGCCAGCAGCTTAGACGGGGTCTCTGGAAACACCATATATTTT. Encoded protein: CASSLDGVSGNTIYF. The complete variable domain, with remaining parts taken from reference TRBV7-8 and TRBJ1-3, reads GAGVSQSPRYKVAKRGQDVALRCDPISGHVSLFWYQQALGQGPEFLTYFQNEAQLDKSGLPSDRFFAERPEGSVSTLKIQRTQQEDSAVYLCASSLDGVSGNTIYFGEGSWLTVV.

This CDR3 reads CASSLNQFGSYNEQFF. The CDR3 DNA reads TGTGCCAGCAGCCTCAATCAGTTTGGCTCCTACAATGAGCAGTTCTTC. The chain uses TRBV7-2 and TRBJ2-1; no reliable D call. V was shortened by 5 bases and J by 0 bases, with 14 bases between the two germline ends. The CDR3 spans 16 residues. Per the germline V gene, CDR1 is SGHTA and CDR2 is FQGNSA.

The chain carries TRBV4-2 and TRBJ1-2, with no clear D. The germline V and J ends were trimmed by 1 base and 0 bases, with 12 bases remaining between them. The CDR3 runs to 16 residues. Looked up from germline, CDR1 is LGHNA and CDR2 is YNFKEQ. In DNA form, the CDR3 reads TGTGCCAGCAGCCAAGGGCCCGACTTAGCTAACTATGGCTACACCTTC. Amino acid sequence: CASSQGPDLANYGYTF.